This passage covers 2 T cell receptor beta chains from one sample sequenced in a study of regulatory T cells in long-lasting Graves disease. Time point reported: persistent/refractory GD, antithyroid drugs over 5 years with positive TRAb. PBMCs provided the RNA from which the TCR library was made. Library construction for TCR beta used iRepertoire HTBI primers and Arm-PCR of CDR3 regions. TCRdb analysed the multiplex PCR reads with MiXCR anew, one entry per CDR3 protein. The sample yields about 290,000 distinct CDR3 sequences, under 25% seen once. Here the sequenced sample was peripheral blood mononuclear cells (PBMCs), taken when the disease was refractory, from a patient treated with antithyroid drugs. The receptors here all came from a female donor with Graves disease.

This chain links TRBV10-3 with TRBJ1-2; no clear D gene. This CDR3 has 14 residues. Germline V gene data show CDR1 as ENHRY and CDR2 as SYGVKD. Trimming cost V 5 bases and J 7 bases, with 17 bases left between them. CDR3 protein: CAISPNLGSGGYTF. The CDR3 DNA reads TGTGCCATCAGTCCGAACTTGGGGAGTGGTGGCTACACCTTC.

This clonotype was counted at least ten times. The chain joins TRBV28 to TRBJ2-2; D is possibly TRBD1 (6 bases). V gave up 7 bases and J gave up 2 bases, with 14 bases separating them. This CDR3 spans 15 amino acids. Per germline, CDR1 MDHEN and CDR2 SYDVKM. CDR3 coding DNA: TGTGCCAGCACCCCTAACAGGGCTAACACCGGGGAGCTGTTTTTT. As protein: CASTPNRANTGELFF.